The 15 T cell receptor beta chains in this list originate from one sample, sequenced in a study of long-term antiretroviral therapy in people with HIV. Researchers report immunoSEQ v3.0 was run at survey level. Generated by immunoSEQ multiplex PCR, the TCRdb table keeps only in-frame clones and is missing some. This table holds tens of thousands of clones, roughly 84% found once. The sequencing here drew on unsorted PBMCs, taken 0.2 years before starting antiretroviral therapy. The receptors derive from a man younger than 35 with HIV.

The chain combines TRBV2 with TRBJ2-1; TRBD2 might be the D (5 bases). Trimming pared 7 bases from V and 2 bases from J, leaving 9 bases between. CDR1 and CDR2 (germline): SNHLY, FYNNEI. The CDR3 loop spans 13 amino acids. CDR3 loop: CASTTGTYNEQFF. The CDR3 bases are TGTGCCAGCACGACGGGGACCTACAATGAGCAGTTCTTC.

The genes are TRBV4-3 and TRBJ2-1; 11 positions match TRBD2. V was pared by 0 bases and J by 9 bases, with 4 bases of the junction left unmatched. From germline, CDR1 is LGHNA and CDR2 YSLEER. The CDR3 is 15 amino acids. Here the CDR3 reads CASSQDILAGVEQFF. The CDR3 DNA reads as TGCGCCAGCAGCCAAGATATACTAGCGGGAGTTGAGCAGTTCTTC.

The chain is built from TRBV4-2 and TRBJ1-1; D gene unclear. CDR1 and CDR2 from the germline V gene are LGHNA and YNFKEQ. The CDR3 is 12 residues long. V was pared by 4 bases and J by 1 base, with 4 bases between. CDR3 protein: CASSPGNTEAFF. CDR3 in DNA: TGTGCCAGCAGCCCGGGGAACACTGAAGCTTTCTTT.

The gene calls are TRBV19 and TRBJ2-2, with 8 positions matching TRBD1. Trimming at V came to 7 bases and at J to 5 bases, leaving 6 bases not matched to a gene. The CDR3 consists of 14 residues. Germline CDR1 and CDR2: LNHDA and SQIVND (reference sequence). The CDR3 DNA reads TGTGCCAGTATCGGGACAGGCAGGACCGGGGAGCTGTTTTTT. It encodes CASIGTGRTGELFF.

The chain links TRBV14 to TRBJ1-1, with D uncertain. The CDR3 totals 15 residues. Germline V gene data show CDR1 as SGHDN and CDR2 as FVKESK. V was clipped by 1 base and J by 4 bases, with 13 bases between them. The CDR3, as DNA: TGTGCCAGCAGCCAAGTCCGAGGTGGGAGCACTGAAGCTTTCTTT. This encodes CASSQVRGGSTEAFF.

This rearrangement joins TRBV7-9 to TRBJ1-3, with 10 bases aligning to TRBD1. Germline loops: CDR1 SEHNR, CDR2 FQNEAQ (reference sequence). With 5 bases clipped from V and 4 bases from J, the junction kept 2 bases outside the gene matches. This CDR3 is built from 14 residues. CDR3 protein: CASSEGQGGNTIYF. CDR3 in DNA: TGTGCCAGCAGCGAGGGACAGGGGGGAAACACCATATATTTT.

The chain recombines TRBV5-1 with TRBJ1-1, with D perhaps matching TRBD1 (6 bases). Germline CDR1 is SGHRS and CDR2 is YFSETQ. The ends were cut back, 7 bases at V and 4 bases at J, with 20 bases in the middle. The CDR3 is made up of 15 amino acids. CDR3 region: CASQLQRDRFTEAFF. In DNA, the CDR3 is TGCGCCAGCCAACTCCAACGTGACAGGTTCACTGAAGCTTTCTTT.

The CDR3 nucleotides are TGTGCCAGCAGTGAAACTATGGGGACAGGGTCTAATGAAAAACTGTTTTTT. This gives the protein CASSETMGTGSNEKLFF. V and J are TRBV6-1 and TRBJ1-4; TRBD1 matches 9 bases. Germline V CDR1 and CDR2: MNHNS, SASEGT. Trimming at V came to 2 bases and at J to 3 bases, leaving 7 bases not matched to a gene. There are 17 residues in the CDR3.

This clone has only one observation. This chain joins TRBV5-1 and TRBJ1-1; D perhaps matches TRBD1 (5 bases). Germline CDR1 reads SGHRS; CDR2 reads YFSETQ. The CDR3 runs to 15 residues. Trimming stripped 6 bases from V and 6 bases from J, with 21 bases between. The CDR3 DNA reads TGCGCCAGCACCCCTCGCGTGGGGGGGGAGGCTGAAGCTTTCTTT. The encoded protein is CASTPRVGGEAEAFF.

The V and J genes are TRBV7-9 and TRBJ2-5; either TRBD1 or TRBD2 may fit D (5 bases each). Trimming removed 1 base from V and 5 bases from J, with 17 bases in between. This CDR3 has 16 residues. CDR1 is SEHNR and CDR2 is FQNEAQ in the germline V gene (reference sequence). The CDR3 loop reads CASSLGGSYEGETQYF. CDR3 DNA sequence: TGTGCCAGCAGCTTAGGCGGTAGCTATGAGGGGGAGACCCAGTACTTC.

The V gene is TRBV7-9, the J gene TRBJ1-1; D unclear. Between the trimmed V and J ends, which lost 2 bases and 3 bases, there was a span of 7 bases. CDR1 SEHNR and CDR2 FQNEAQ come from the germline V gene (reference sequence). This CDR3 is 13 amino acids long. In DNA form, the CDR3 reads TGTGCCAGCAGCTTAACAAGTGACACTGAAGCTTTCTTT. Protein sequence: CASSLTSDTEAFF.

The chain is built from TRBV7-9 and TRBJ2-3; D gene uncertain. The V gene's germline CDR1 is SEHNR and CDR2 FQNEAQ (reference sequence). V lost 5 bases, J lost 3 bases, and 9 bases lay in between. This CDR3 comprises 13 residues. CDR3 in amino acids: CASSLESTDTQYF. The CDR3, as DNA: TGTGCCAGCAGCCTAGAGAGTACAGATACGCAGTATTTT.

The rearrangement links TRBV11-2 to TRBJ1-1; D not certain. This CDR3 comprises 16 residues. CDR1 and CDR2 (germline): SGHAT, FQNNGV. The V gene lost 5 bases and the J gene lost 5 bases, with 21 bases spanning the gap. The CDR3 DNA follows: TGTGCCAGCAGCCCAACCTCCAGAACTTCAAAGACTGAAGCTTTCTTT. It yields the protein CASSPTSRTSKTEAFF.

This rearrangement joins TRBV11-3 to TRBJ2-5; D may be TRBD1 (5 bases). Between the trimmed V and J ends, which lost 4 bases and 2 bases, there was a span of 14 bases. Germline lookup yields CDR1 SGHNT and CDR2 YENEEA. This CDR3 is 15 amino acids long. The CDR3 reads CASSSTFDSQETQYF. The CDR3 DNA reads TGTGCCAGCAGCTCAACCTTCGACAGTCAAGAGACCCAGTACTTC.

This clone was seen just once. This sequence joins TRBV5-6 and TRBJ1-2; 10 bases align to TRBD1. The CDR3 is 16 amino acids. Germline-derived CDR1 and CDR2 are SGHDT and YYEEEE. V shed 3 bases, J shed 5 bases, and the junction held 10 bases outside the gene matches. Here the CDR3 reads CASSSSNRDRGYGYTF. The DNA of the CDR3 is TGTGCCAGCAGCTCCTCCAACCGGGACAGGGGTTATGGCTACACCTTC. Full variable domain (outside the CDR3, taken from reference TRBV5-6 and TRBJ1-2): DAGVTQSPTHLIKTRGQQVTLRCSPKSGHDTVSWYQQALGQGPQFIFQYYEEEERQRGNFPDRFSGHQFPNYSSELNVNALLLGDSALYLCASSSSNRDRGYGYTFGSGTRLTVV.